Below, 29 T cell receptor beta chains from the same sample are listed, as sequenced in a study of cytomegalovirus exposure and HLA in healthy donors. It was with 60 Vbeta and 13 Jbeta primers that the PCR ran. The protocol was immunoSEQ multiplex PCR, while the TCRdb copy is restricted to in-frame clones and leaves out a portion. The repertoire consists of 100,000 or so clones, with 78% occurring once and the leading ten covering roughly 4.2%. Material for sequencing was PBMCs. The receptors here all came from a woman between 40 and 50 years old in good health and CMV-seropositive.

CDR3 coding DNA: TGTGCCAGCAGCCAAGATGGCCCTTGGGCTACCGACAATGAGCAGTTCTTC. Encoded protein: CASSQDGPWATDNEQFF. The J gene is TRBJ2-1, the V gene TRBV14; D is unclear. Germline values: CDR1 SGHDN, CDR2 FVKESK. This CDR3 spans 17 amino acids. The V gene lost 0 bases and the J gene lost 5 bases, with 17 bases spanning the gap.

This clone was counted once. J is TRBJ2-7 and V is TRBV6-5, with TRBD2 matching 7 bases. CDR1 is MNHEY, CDR2 SVGAGI, per germline. J lost 11 bases, V lost 6 bases, and 10 bases had no gene match. The CDR3 has 12 amino acids. The CDR3 nucleotides are TGTGCCAGCAGCCAGACCGGACGGGAGGAGTACTTC. It specifies CASSQTGREEYF.

The rearrangement links TRBV4-3 to TRBJ2-3, with 10 positions matching TRBD2. CDR3 length: 15 amino acids. Germline V lookup: CDR1 LGHNA, CDR2 YSLEER. V lost 0 bases to trimming and J lost 14 bases; unmatched junction nucleotides: 11. The CDR3, as DNA: TGCGCCAGCAGCCAAGATCGTCTCCTAGCGGGAGAAGTGTATTTT. Its protein is CASSQDRLLAGEVYF.

J is TRBJ2-5 and V is TRBV14; D remains unclear. Trimming took 2 bases from V and 4 from J, leaving 8 bases between them. This CDR3 region has 13 residues. Germline CDR1 reads SGHDN; CDR2 reads FVKESK. DNA for the CDR3: TGTGCCAGCAGCCAAATCAACTTAGAGACCCAGTACTTC. Translation: CASSQINLETQYF.

The gene calls are TRBV4-3 and TRBJ2-6; D is uncertain. Germline CDR1 is LGHNA and CDR2 is YSLEER. V shed 0 bases and J shed 2 bases, with 5 bases lying between them. The CDR3 has 15 amino acids. CDR3 in DNA: TGCGCCAGCAGCCAAGACCTCCCTGGGGCCAACGTCCTGACTTTC. Translating gives CASSQDLPGANVLTF.

This chain connects TRBV5-6 to TRBJ2-3, with 10 bases fitting TRBD2. The CDR3 has 17 amino acids. The V segment lost 2 bases and the J segment 4 bases; nucleotides outside the gene matches: 10. The germline gives CDR1 SGHDT, CDR2 YYEEEE. The CDR3 DNA is TGTGCCAGCAGCTTTCCAGCGGGAGGGCTGGTGGCAGATACGCAGTATTTT. Translated, it gives CASSFPAGGLVADTQYF.

The V and J genes are TRBV7-2 and TRBJ2-5; perhaps TRBD2 as D (5 bases). The V gene's germline CDR1 is SGHTA and CDR2 FQGNSA. V lost 1 base, J lost 11 bases, and 11 bases lay in between. The CDR3 length is 12 residues. Written as DNA, the CDR3 is TGTGCCAGCAGCTTAGTGCCGTGGGAGCAGTACTTC. Protein product: CASSLVPWEQYF.

In DNA, the CDR3 is TGTGCCAGCAGCCAAGATGGCGGGACCTACACCGGGGAGCTGTTTTTT. This translates into CASSQDGGTYTGELFF. V usage is TRBV4-2 and J usage is TRBJ2-2; the D gene is possibly TRBD2 (6 bases). Germline CDR1 is LGHNA and CDR2 is YNFKEQ. This CDR3 has 16 residues. With 0 bases removed from V and 3 bases from J, the gap between germline ends came to 11 bases.

The chain is built from TRBV7-3 and TRBJ2-3; D not certain. With 5 bases removed from V and 4 bases from J, the gap between germline ends came to 10 bases. Germline loops: CDR1 SGHTA, CDR2 FQGTGA. This CDR3 region has 13 residues. CDR3 sequence: CASSPQFSDTQYF. The CDR3 nucleotides are TGTGCCAGCAGCCCCCAGTTTTCAGATACGCAGTATTTT.

This rearrangement joins TRBV5-1 to TRBJ2-3; weak D call: TRBD2 (5 bases). Trimming cost V 4 bases and J 0 bases, with 18 bases left between them. This CDR3 region has 17 residues. Germline lookup yields CDR1 SGHRS and CDR2 YFSETQ. The CDR3 reads CASSPGGGRSSTDTQYF. The CDR3 DNA reads TGCGCCAGCAGCCCCGGAGGTGGGCGCTCTAGCACAGATACGCAGTATTTT.

The chain couples TRBV27 to TRBJ2-3, with D possibly being TRBD1 (6 bases). Trimming took off 7 bases at V and 0 bases at J, with 17 bases between the two ends. The V gene's germline CDR1 is MNHEY and CDR2 SMNVEV (reference sequence). This CDR3 region has 16 residues. CDR3 in amino acids: CASTPWGTPSTDTQYF. CDR3 in DNA: TGTGCCAGCACCCCGTGGGGGACACCTAGCACAGATACGCAGTATTTT.

The count of this clone is one. The genes are TRBV28 and TRBJ1-2, with 8 bases matching TRBD1. Germline CDR1 MDHEN, CDR2 SYDVKM. V trimming: 5 bases; J trimming: 1 base; junction bases outside the gene matches: 9. There are 16 residues in the CDR3. The CDR3 loop reads CASSPPGQAINYGYTF. For the CDR3, the DNA is TGTGCCAGCAGTCCCCCGGGACAGGCAATTAACTATGGCTACACCTTC.

The V gene is TRBV5-5, the J gene TRBJ2-7; no clear D gene. Germline V gene data show CDR1 as SGHKS and CDR2 as YYEKEE (reference sequence). Trimming pared 4 bases from V and 1 base from J, leaving 18 bases between. CDR3 length equals 16 residues. The CDR3 region has the DNA TGTGCCAGCAGCCCGCGGTCCGGCGGATCTTCCTACGAGCAGTACTTC. It yields the protein CASSPRSGGSSYEQYF.

The V call is TRBV10-3, the J call TRBJ1-2, with a tentative D call TRBD1 (5 bases). V lost 3 bases and J lost 4, with 9 bases in between. Germline V lookup: CDR1 ENHRY, CDR2 SYGVKD. CDR3 size: 13 residues. The CDR3 coding sequence is TGTGCCATCAGTGACAGGGTTGGCTATGGCTACACCTTC. It yields the protein CAISDRVGYGYTF.

The J gene is TRBJ2-2, the V gene TRBV25-1; the D gene is possibly TRBD1 (6 bases). The CDR3 is made up of 16 amino acids. The germline V and J ends were trimmed by 3 bases and 5 bases, with 16 bases remaining between them. Looked up from germline, CDR1 is MGHDK and CDR2 is SYGVNS. The CDR3 DNA reads as TGTGCCAGCAGTGAGCCCAAGCCTAGGGGGACCGGGGAGCTGTTTTTT. Encoded protein: CASSEPKPRGTGELFF.

The chain joins TRBV27 to TRBJ1-1; D not resolved. Germline CDR1 is MNHEY and CDR2 is SMNVEV (reference sequence). V lost 1 base, J lost 1 base, and 7 bases lay in between. The CDR3 sequence is 14 residues long. CDR3 DNA: TGTGCCAGCAGTTTATTAGCACAGAACACTGAAGCTTTCTTT. It is translated as CASSLLAQNTEAFF.

This clone was seen ten or more times. The chain has TRBV6-1 and TRBJ2-1; weak D call: TRBD1 (6 bases). Trimming removed 2 bases at V and 7 bases at J, with 15 bases between. The CDR3 spans 15 residues. Germline V CDR1 and CDR2: MNHNS, SASEGT. Here the CDR3 DNA reads TGTGCCAGCAGTGAATCTTGGGACACTCTGAATGAGCAGTTCTTC. It specifies CASSESWDTLNEQFF.

The rearrangement links TRBV27 to TRBJ1-5, with D possibly matching TRBD1 (6 bases). CDR3 size: 15 residues. Between the trimmed V and J ends, which lost 5 bases and 4 bases, there was a span of 15 bases. Germline-derived CDR1 and CDR2 are MNHEY and SMNVEV (reference sequence). The CDR3 DNA reads TGTGCCAGCAGTCCCCTGGGAGGGGGAAATCAGCCCCAGCATTTT. Residues: CASSPLGGGNQPQHF.

CDR3 region: CASSLAGGRVNTEAFF. The CDR3, as DNA: TGTGCCAGCAGCTTAGCGGGAGGCAGGGTGAACACTGAAGCTTTCTTT. The chain joins TRBV7-9 to TRBJ1-1; tentative D call: TRBD1 (5 bases). Germline V gives CDR1 SEHNR, CDR2 FQNEAQ (reference sequence). This CDR3 contains 16 residues. Between the trimmed V and J ends, which lost 0 bases and 0 bases, there was a span of 11 bases. The whole variable domain, filled in from reference TRBV7-9 and TRBJ1-1, reads DTGVSQNPRHKITKRGQNVTFRCDPISEHNRLYWYRQTLGQGPEFLTYFQNEAQLEKSRLLSDRFSAERPKGSFSTLEIQRTEQGDSAMYLCASSLAGGRVNTEAFFGQGTRLTVV.

The chain has TRBV19 and TRBJ2-3, with D perhaps matching TRBD2 (7 bases). This CDR3 spans 12 amino acids. Trimming removed 4 bases from V and 9 bases from J, with 11 bases in between. Germline V gene lookup returns CDR1 LNHDA and CDR2 SQIVND (reference sequence). The CDR3 is CASSTGGSTQYF. The CDR3 nucleotides are TGTGCCAGTAGTACGGGGGGCTCCACGCAGTATTTT.

This rearrangement joins TRBV4-1 to TRBJ2-7; 14 nucleotides match TRBD2. Germline CDR1 reads MGHRA; CDR2 reads YSYEKL. The CDR3 runs 15 residues. J was trimmed by 5 bases and V by 4 bases; bases with no gene match: 4. CDR3 region: CASSLAGLAGDEQYF. Here the CDR3 DNA reads TGCGCCAGCAGCCTAGCGGGACTAGCGGGAGACGAGCAGTACTTC.

The chain uses TRBV7-3 and TRBJ2-2; 8 nucleotides match TRBD2. V shed 1 base and J 7 bases; nucleotides not matched to a gene: 11. The CDR3 is 17 amino acids. Germline CDR1 is SGHTA and CDR2 is FQGTGA. As DNA, the CDR3 is TGTGCCAGCAGCTTAATGGTGTTGGGACTAGGAAGCGGGGAGCTGTTTTTT. Amino acids: CASSLMVLGLGSGELFF.

This clone was counted once. V usage is TRBV28 and J usage is TRBJ2-4, with 12 bases matching TRBD2. Germline CDR1 MDHEN, CDR2 SYDVKM. The CDR3 runs 17 residues. The J segment lost 12 bases and the V segment lost 4 bases, leaving 16 bases of the junction unmatched. The CDR3 bases are TGTGCCAGCAGTTCCCCGCCTCCAGGACTAGCGGGGCCGACTCAGTACTTC. This translates into CASSSPPPGLAGPTQYF.

This clone appeared a few times. The chain has TRBV5-4 and TRBJ1-1; D not certain. There are 14 residues in the CDR3. Germline V gene sequence: CDR1 SGHNT, CDR2 YYREEE (reference sequence). V dropped 4 bases and J dropped 2 bases, with 12 bases sitting between them. The DNA for the CDR3 is TGTGCCAGCAGCCTCAGACTGATCAACACTGAAGCTTTCTTT. Translation gives CASSLRLINTEAFF.

This chain connects TRBV5-1 to TRBJ1-5; D possibly corresponds to TRBD1 (5 bases). Trimming cost V 0 bases and J 3 bases, with 10 bases left between them. Germline V gene lookup returns CDR1 SGHRS and CDR2 YFSETQ. The CDR3 has 15 residues. The CDR3 region has the DNA TGCGCCAGCAGCTTGGAGGCAGGGAACAATCAGCCCCAGCATTTT. Translating it yields CASSLEAGNNQPQHF.

The genes are TRBV6-1 and TRBJ2-2, with D hard to call. V was trimmed by 7 bases and J by 4 bases, leaving 10 bases between them. There are 13 residues in the CDR3. Germline CDR1 MNHNS, CDR2 SASEGT. The CDR3 region is CASTFSGTGELFF. Written as DNA, the CDR3 is TGTGCCAGCACCTTTTCGGGCACCGGGGAGCTGTTTTTT.

This clone was recorded once. The chain is built from TRBV11-3 and TRBJ2-5; D perhaps matches TRBD2 (5 bases). The J call may be incorrect, as the DNA end agrees better with TRBJ2-7. This CDR3 is 14 amino acids long. CDR1 and CDR2 from the germline V gene are SGHNT and YENEEA. CDR3 bases: TGTGCCAGCAGCTTAGTTGCGGGTCCCTACGAGCAGTACTTC. As protein: CASSLVAGPYEQYF.

The J gene is TRBJ2-2, the V gene TRBV9, with D unclear. CDR3 length: 12 residues. Looked up from germline, CDR1 is SGDLS and CDR2 is YYNGEE. The ends were cut back, 4 bases at V and 3 bases at J, with 4 bases in the middle. The CDR3 coding sequence is TGTGCCAGCAGCTTATACACCGGGGAGCTGTTTTTT. It is translated as CASSLYTGELFF.

The chain recombines TRBV30 with TRBJ2-1; D is ambiguous. The CDR3 covers 15 residues. Germline V lookup: CDR1 GTSNPN, CDR2 SVGIG (reference sequence). V was pared by 0 bases and J by 0 bases, with 9 bases between. The DNA of the CDR3 is TGTGCCTGGAGTGTAGGCGGCAGCTCCTACAATGAGCAGTTCTTC. Translation: CAWSVGGSSYNEQFF.